The T cell receptor beta chain described here comes from a study of T cells in Graves' hyperthyroidism and ophthalmopathy. Orbital computed tomography, thyroid ultrasound, serum thyroxine and TRAb, and clinical symptoms together informed the diagnoses. The PBMCs were sourced from fresh peripheral blood (approximately 9.6 ml). This clonotype was counted between two and nine times. The investigators amplified TCR beta CDR3 regions from RNA transcripts. HTBI primers drove first-round RT-PCR of the TCR CDR3. TCRdb analysed the multiplex PCR reads with MiXCR anew, one entry per CDR3 protein. The table has 450,000 to 500,000 distinct CDR3 sequences, about 20% seen once. This TCR was recovered from a woman between 65 and 79 years old with Graves' ophthalmopathy. Sequences were obtained from blood.

The CDR3 protein is CSARLRGMNTEAFF. CDR3 sequence (DNA): TGCAGTGCTAGGCTCAGGGGAATGAACACTGAAGCTTTCTTT. The chain carries TRBV20-1 and TRBJ1-1, with D perhaps matching TRBD1 (6 bases). The CDR3 extends over 14 amino acids. The V end was cut by 3 bases, the J end by 0 bases, with 11 bases between. Germline-derived CDR1 and CDR2 are DFQATT and SNEGSKA (reference sequence).